This TCR beta chain was sequenced for a study of blood T cell repertoires in COVID-19. Study information: T cells, B-cell-depleted T cells, or PBMCs provided the cDNA or gDNA that served as material.

Profiling relied on immunoSEQ multiplex PCR, and the TCRdb table lists in-frame clones only, not all of them. Here the sample spans some 150,000 clones, over 75% being singletons. Germline V gives CDR1 LNHDA, CDR2 SQIVND (reference sequence). This CDR3 is 16 amino acids long. Losses at the gene ends were 4 bases for V and 3 bases for J; bases not matched to a gene: 3. The TCR comes from a human donor in a cohort sampled during active COVID-19. Sample: peripheral blood. This chain joins TRBV19 and TRBJ2-6, with TRBD1 matching over 10 bases. The CDR3 DNA reads as TGTGCCAGTAGTAAGACAGGGGGCAATGGGGCCAACGTCCTGACTTTC. Amino acid sequence: CASSKTGGNGANVLTF.